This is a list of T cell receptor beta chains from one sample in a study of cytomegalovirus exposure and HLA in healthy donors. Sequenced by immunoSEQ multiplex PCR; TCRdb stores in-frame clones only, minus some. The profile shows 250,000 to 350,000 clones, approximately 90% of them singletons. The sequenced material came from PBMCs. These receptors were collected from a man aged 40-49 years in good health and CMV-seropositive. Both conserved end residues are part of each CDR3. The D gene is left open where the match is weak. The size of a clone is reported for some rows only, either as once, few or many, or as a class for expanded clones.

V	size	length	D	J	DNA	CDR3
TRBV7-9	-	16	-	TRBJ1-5	TGTGCCAGCAGCCAAGGACTACCGATTAGCAATCAGCCCCAGCATTTT	CASSQGLPISNQPQHF
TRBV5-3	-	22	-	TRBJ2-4	TGTGCCAGAAGCCGACAAAAAAACGACGTGAAGTTCACCCCCAAAGCCAAAAACATTCAGTACTTC	CARSRQKNDVKFTPKAKNIQYF
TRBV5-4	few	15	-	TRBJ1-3	TGTGCCAGCAGCTTGGATGCCTCGGGAGGAAACACCATATATTTT	CASSLDASGGNTIYF
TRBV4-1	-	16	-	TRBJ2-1	TGCGCCAGCAGCCAAGATAGCGTAAGCTCCTACAATGAGCAGTTCTTC	CASSQDSVSSYNEQFF
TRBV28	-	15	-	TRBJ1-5	TGTGCCAGTTTGGAGCTTGCCCATAGCAATCAGCCCCAGCATTTT	CASLELAHSNQPQHF
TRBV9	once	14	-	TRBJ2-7	TGTGCCAGCAGCGTGCAACAGGCCCCCTACGAGCAGTACTTC	CASSVQQAPYEQYF
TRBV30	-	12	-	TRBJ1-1	TGTGCCTGGAGTGTTGCAGGGGATGAAGCTTTCTTT	CAWSVAGDEAFF
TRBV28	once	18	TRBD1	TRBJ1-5	TGTGCCAGCAGTTTATGGGTCGACCGGGACAGCAGCAATCAGCCCCAGCATTTT	CASSLWVDRDSSNQPQHF
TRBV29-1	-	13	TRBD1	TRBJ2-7	TGCAGCGTCAAACAGGGGGCCCGCTACGAGCAGTACTTC	CSVKQGARYEQYF
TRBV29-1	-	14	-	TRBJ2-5	TGCAGCGTACTAACACCGGATTTCCGGGAGACCCAGTACTTC	CSVLTPDFRETQYF
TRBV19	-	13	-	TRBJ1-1	TGTGCCAGTAGTAAATTAGAAAACCCTGAAGCTTTCTTT	CASSKLENPEAFF
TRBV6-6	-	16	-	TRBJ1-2	TGTGCCAGCAGTTACTCCCTAAGACAGGAGTTCTATGGCTACACCTTC	CASSYSLRQEFYGYTF
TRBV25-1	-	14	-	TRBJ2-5	TGTGCCAGCAGTACGCCGGGAACCCAAGAGACCCAGTACTTC	CASSTPGTQETQYF
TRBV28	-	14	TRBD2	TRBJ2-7	TGTGCCAGCAGTTCAAAATTAGCGGGACGCGAGCAGTACTTC	CASSSKLAGREQYF
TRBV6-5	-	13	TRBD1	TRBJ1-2	TGTGCCAGCAGTTGGACAGGGGACTATGGCTACACCTTC	CASSWTGDYGYTF
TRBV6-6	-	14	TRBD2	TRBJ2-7	TGTGCCAGCAGCTGGACTAGCGGGAGCGACGAGCAGTACTTC	CASSWTSGSDEQYF
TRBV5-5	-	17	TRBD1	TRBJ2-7	TGTGCCAGCAGCCGCATACCGGGACAGGGGACCTCCTACGAGCAGTACTTC	CASSRIPGQGTSYEQYF
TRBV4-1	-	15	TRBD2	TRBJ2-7	TGCGCCAGCAGCCAAGAGGAGCGGGACTCCTACGAGCAGTACTTC	CASSQEERDSYEQYF
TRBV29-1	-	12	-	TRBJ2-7	TGCAGCGCACGGGACTCTTTATACGAGCAGTACTTC	CSARDSLYEQYF
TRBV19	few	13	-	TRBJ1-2	TGTGCCAGTAGTATTGCTTATGACAGAAGCTACACCTTC	CASSIAYDRSYTF
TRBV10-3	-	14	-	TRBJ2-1	TGTGCCATCAGCGCGACTTCGGGGTTTCTTGAGCAGTTCTTC	CAISATSGFLEQFF
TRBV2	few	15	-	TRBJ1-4	TGTGCCAGCAGTGAACGGGGGGACGCTGGTGAAAAACTGTTTTTT	CASSERGDAGEKLFF
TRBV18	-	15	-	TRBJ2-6	TGTGCCAGCTCACCACGGGCACCTGGGGCCAACGTCCTGACTTTC	CASSPRAPGANVLTF
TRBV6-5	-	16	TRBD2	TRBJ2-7	TGTGCCAGCAGTTCCATGACTAGCGGGGCAACCTACGAGCAGTACTTC	CASSSMTSGATYEQYF
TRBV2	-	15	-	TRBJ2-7	TGTGCCTCTAGAGCGCCCGGGACTGGGGGTTACGAGCAGTACTTC	CASRAPGTGGYEQYF
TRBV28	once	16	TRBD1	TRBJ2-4	TGTGCCAGCAGTTTAAAACAGGGGGCTTCCAAAAACATTCAGTACTTC	CASSLKQGASKNIQYF
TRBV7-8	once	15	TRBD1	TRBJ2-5	TGTGCCAGCAGCTTGCGGACAGGGAGGCAAGAGACCCAGTACTTC	CASSLRTGRQETQYF
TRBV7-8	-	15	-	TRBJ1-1	TGTGCCAGCAGCTTAGTACAGGGAAGGGACACTGAAGCTTTCTTT	CASSLVQGRDTEAFF
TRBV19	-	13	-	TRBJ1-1	TGTGCCAGCACAACAGGGATTTTTGGTGAAGCTTTCTTT	CASTTGIFGEAFF
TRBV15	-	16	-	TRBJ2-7	TGTGCCACCAGCAGAGATTGGGGGCAGGACCGCTACGAGCAGTACTTC	CATSRDWGQDRYEQYF
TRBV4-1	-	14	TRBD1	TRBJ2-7	TGCGCCAGCAGCTTGATAACAGGGGGCGGCGAGCAGTACTTC	CASSLITGGGEQYF
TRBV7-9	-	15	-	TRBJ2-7	TGTGCCAGCAGCTTTGACTCGGGGGTATTCTACGAGCAGTACTTC	CASSFDSGVFYEQYF
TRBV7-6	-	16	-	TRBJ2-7	TGTGCCAGCAGCTCCCCCCGGACAGCGGTCCCCCACGAGCAGTACTTC	CASSSPRTAVPHEQYF
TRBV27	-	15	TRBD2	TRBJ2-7	TGTGCCACAAAACCGGGACTAGCGGCCTCCTACGAGCAGTACTTC	CATKPGLAASYEQYF
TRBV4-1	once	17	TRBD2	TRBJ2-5	TGCGCCAGCAGCCAAAGCCTCGGTTTAGCGGGAGAAGAGACCCAGTACTTC	CASSQSLGLAGEETQYF
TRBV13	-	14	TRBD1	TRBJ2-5	TGTGCCAGCAGCACGGGACAGGGGATAGAGACCCAGTACTTC	CASSTGQGIETQYF